This TCR beta chain was identified in a study of blood T cell dynamics during melanoma immunotherapy. Time point described: pre-treatment baseline. Germline CDR1 SGHTA, CDR2 FQGNSA. With 1 base removed from V and 0 bases from J, the gap between germline ends came to 9 bases. This CDR3 is built from 15 residues. Generated by immunoSEQ multiplex PCR, the TCRdb table keeps only in-frame clones and is missing some. There are roughly 10,000 clones in the sample; around nine tenths occur only once, and roughly 7.4% lies in the top ten. The chain combines TRBV7-2 with TRBJ1-1, with D uncertain. The sequencing used blood, collected from a patient treated with checkpoint blockade. This TCR was sampled from a human donor with melanoma. The CDR3 DNA follows: TGTGCCAGCAGCTTAGGTTTAGGACTGAACACTGAAGCTTTCTTT. Protein product: CASSLGLGLNTEAFF.